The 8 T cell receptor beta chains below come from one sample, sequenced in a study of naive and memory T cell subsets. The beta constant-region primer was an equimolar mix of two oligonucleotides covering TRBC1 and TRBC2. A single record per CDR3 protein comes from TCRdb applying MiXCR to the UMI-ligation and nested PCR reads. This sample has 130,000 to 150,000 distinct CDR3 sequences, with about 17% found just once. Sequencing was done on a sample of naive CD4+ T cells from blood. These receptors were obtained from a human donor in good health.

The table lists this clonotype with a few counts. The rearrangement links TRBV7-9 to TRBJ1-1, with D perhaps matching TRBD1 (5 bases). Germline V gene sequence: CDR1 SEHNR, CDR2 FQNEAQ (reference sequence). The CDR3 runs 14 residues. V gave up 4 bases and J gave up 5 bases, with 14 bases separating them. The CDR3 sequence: CASSSQGSGTEAFF. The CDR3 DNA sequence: TGTGCCAGCAGCTCTCAGGGTTCCGGGACTGAAGCTTTCTTT.

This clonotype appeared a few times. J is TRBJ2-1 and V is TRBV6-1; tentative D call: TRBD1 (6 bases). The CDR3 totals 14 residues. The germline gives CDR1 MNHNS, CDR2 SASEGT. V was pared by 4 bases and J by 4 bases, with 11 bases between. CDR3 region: CASSVVTGYNEQFF. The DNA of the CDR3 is TGTGCCAGCAGTGTCGTGACAGGTTACAATGAGCAGTTCTTC.

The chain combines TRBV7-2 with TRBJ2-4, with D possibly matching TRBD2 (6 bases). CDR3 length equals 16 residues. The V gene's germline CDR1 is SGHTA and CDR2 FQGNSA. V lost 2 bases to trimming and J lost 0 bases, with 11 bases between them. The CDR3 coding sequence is TGTGCCAGCAGCTTACGTGTGGGGGGAGCCAAAAACATTCAGTACTTC. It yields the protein CASSLRVGGAKNIQYF.

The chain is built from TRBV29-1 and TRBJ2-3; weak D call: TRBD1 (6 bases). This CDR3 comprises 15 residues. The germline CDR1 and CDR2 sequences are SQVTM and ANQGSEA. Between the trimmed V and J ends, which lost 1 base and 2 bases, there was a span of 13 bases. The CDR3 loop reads CSVEAAGATTDTQYF. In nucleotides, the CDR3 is TGCAGCGTTGAAGCGGCAGGGGCCACCACAGATACGCAGTATTTT.

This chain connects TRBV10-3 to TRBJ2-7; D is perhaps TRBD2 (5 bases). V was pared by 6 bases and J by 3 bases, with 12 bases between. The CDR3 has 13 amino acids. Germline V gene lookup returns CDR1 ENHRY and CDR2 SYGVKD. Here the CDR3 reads CAIRPTSYYEQYF. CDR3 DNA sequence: TGTGCCATCAGACCAACTAGTTACTACGAGCAGTACTTC.

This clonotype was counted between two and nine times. CDR3: CSVVRGGNQPQHF. CDR3 coding DNA: TGCAGCGTTGTCCGTGGCGGCAATCAGCCCCAGCATTTT. The chain employs TRBV29-1 and TRBJ1-5; D remains unclear. CDR1 is SQVTM and CDR2 is ANQGSEA in the germline V gene. The ends were cut back, 4 bases at V and 2 bases at J, with 9 bases in the middle. The CDR3 totals 13 residues.

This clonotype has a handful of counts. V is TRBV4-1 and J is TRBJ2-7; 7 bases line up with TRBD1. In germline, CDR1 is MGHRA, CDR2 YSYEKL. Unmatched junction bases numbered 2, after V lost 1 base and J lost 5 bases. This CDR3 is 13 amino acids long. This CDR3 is CASSQGDRDEQYF. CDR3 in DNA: TGCGCCAGCAGCCAAGGTGACAGGGACGAGCAGTACTTC.

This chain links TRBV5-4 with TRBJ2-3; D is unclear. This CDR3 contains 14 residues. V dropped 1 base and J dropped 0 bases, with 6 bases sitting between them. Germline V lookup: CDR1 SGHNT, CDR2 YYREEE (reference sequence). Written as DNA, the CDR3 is TGTGCCAGCAGCTTGCCCCACAGCACAGATACGCAGTATTTT. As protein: CASSLPHSTDTQYF.